This T cell receptor (beta chain) came from a study of shared T cell receptors in the human thymus. Germline-derived CDR1 and CDR2 are SGHRS and YFSETQ. The V and J ends lost 0 bases and 3 bases respectively, with 18 bases between them. This CDR3 has 17 residues. Data came from immunoSEQ multiplex PCR; TCRdb stores just in-frame clones and leaves some out. This table holds more than 550,000 clones, 80% to 90% found once. The sample also formed part of further work on human thymus T cells. That investigation notes: Corrective cardiac surgery supplied the resected thymus tissue. It looked as if thymic and blood repertoires used V and J genes in a biased way.

V gene TRBV5-1 combines with J gene TRBJ1-1; a weak D match, TRBD1 (5 bases). This sequence was found in a girl less than two years old with a congenital heart defect. Sequencing was carried out using thymocytes. CDR3 protein: CASSLGGETGTYTEAFF. DNA of the CDR3: TGCGCCAGCAGCTTGGGCGGAGAAACGGGGACTTACACTGAAGCTTTCTTT.